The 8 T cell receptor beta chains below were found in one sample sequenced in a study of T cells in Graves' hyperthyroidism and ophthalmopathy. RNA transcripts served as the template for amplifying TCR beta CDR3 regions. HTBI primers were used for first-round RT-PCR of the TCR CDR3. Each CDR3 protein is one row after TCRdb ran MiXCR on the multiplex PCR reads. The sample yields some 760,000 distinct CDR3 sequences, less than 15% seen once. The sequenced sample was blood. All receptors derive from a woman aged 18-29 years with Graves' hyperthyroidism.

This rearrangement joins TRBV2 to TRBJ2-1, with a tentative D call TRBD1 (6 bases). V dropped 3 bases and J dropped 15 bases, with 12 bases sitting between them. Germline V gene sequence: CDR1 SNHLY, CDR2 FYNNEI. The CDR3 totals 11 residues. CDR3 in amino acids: CASSEPQGWFF. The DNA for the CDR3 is TGTGCCAGCAGTGAGCCGCAGGGGTGGTTCTTC.

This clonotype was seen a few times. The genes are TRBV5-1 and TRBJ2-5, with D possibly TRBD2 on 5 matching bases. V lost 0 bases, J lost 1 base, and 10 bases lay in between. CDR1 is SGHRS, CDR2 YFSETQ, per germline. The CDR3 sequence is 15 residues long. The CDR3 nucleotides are TGCGCCAGCAGCTTGGCCGCGGGCCTCCAAGAGACCCAGTACTTC. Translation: CASSLAAGLQETQYF.

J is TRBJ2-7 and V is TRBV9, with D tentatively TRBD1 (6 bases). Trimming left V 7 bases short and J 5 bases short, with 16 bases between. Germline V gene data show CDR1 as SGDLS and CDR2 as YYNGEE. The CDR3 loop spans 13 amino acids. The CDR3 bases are TGTGCCAGCGGATCAACAGGGTCCCACGAGCAGTACTTC. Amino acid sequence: CASGSTGSHEQYF.

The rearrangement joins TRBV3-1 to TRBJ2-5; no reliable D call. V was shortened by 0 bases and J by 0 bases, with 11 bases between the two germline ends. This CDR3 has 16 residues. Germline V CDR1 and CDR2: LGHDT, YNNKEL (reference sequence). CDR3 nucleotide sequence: TGTGCCAGCAGCCAAGATCAGGTGGGATACCAAGAGACCCAGTACTTC. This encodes CASSQDQVGYQETQYF.

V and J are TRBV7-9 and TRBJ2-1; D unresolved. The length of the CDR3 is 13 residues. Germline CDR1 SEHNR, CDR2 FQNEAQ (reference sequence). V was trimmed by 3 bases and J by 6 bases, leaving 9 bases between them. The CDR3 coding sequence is TGTGCCAGCAGCTTTCCCAACTCCAATGAGCAGTTCTTC. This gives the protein CASSFPNSNEQFF. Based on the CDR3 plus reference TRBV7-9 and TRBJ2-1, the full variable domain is DTGVSQNPRHKITKRGQNVTFRCDPISEHNRLYWYRQTLGQGPEFLTYFQNEAQLEKSRLLSDRFSAERPKGSFSTLEIQRTEQGDSAMYLCASSFPNSNEQFFGPGTRLTVL.

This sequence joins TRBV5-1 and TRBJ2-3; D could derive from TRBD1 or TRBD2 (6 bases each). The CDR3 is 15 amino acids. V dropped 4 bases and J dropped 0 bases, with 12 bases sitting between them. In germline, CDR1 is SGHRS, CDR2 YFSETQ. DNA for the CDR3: TGCGCCAGCAGCAAGGGGGGCGGAAGCACAGATACGCAGTATTTT. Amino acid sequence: CASSKGGGSTDTQYF.

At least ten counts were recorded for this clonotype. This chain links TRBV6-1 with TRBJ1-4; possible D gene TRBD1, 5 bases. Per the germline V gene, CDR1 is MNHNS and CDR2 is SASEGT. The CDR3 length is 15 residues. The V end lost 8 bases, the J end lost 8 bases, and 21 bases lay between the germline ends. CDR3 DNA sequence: TGTGCCAGCGCCGGTTCGGACATAGCGAGGGAAAAACTGTTTTTT. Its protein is CASAGSDIAREKLFF.

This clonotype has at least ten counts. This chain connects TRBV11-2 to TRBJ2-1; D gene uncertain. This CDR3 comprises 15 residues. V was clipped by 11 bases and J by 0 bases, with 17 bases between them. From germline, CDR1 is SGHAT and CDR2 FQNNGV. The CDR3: CAASLLISSYNEQFF. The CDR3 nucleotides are TGTGCCGCCAGCTTATTGATTAGCTCCTACAATGAGCAGTTCTTC.